Shown below are 29 T cell receptor beta chains from a single sample sequenced in a study of shared clonotypes between healthy human individuals. Sequencing was performed with immunoSEQ multiplex PCR; in TCRdb, only in-frame clones are kept and a portion is missing. Of some 2.3 million clones listed, 93% were seen once; the top ten hold about 0.37%. The material sequenced was naive CD4+ T cells from PBMCs. Subset specified: CD45RA+ positively selected. These receptors were obtained from a young man in good health. Some clones in this sample may be carry-over from other donors' samples.

V and J are TRBV28 and TRBJ2-7; TRBD1 might be the D (6 bases). Germline values: CDR1 MDHEN, CDR2 SYDVKM. This CDR3 has 17 residues. V was pared by 6 bases and J by 2 bases, with 23 bases between. Here the CDR3 reads CASSSLEPGQKTYEQYF. CDR3 DNA sequence: TGTGCCAGCAGCAGCTTAGAGCCGGGACAAAAAACCTACGAGCAGTACTTC.

The V gene is TRBV5-5, the J gene TRBJ2-7, with D perhaps TRBD2 (5 bases). Germline V gives CDR1 SGHKS, CDR2 YYEKEE (reference sequence). Trimming pared 0 bases from V and 0 bases from J, leaving 10 bases between. The length of the CDR3 is 15 residues. CDR3 nucleotides: TGTGCCAGCAGCTTGGAGCGGCAATTCTCCTACGAGCAGTACTTC. Its translation: CASSLERQFSYEQYF.

On this clone: The sample holds other DNA sequences that translate to the same CDR3. The rearrangement joins TRBV28 to TRBJ1-2; the match to TRBD1 covers 9 bases. The ends lost 2 bases at V and 8 bases at J; junction bases unmatched: 3. Looked up from germline, CDR1 is MDHEN and CDR2 is SYDVKM. This CDR3 is 13 amino acids long. DNA of the CDR3: TGTGCCAGCAGTTTAAACAGGGGGCGGGGCTACACCTTC. Encoded protein: CASSLNRGRGYTF.

The chain combines TRBV2 with TRBJ2-1; D gene unclear. The CDR3 is 13 amino acids. Germline CDR1 SNHLY, CDR2 FYNNEI. Trimming took off 4 bases at V and 5 bases at J, with 9 bases between the two ends. The CDR3 DNA follows: TGTGCCAGCAGTGTAGGGCGGAACAATGAGCAGTTCTTC. Translating it yields CASSVGRNNEQFF.

The V and J genes are TRBV6-6 and TRBJ2-5; D not resolved. Germline-derived CDR1 and CDR2 are MNHNY and SVGAGI (reference sequence). This CDR3 spans 13 amino acids. V lost 6 bases and J lost 4, with 12 bases in between. In DNA, the CDR3 is TGTGCCAGCAGCCCCCCCCAAGGAGAGACCCAGTACTTC. Encoded protein: CASSPPQGETQYF.

The chain is built from TRBV6-5 and TRBJ2-2, with 7 bases aligning to TRBD2. Germline values: CDR1 MNHEY, CDR2 SVGAGI. The CDR3 totals 14 residues. The V and J ends lost 5 bases and 6 bases, in that order; junction bases with no gene match: 6. The CDR3 DNA reads as TGTGCCAGCAGTCCAGCGGGAAGTTCCGGGGAGCTGTTTTTT. Translated, it gives CASSPAGSSGELFF.

The chain employs TRBV19 and TRBJ2-4; D not resolved. The CDR3 totals 13 residues. Germline V gene data show CDR1 as LNHDA and CDR2 as SQIVND (reference sequence). Deletions cut 1 base from V and 6 bases from J, with 7 bases between. CDR3 DNA: TGTGCCAGTAGTATAGGGACCGGAAACATTCAGTACTTC. It encodes CASSIGTGNIQYF.

The CDR3 region is CASSLAPGAYEQYF. CDR3 nucleotides: TGTGCCAGCAGCTTAGCTCCGGGGGCCTACGAGCAGTACTTC. This chain links TRBV11-3 with TRBJ2-7, with a weak D call TRBD2 (6 bases). The CDR3 has 14 residues. CDR1 is SGHNT, CDR2 YENEEA, per germline. V was pared by 1 base and J by 2 bases, with 9 bases between.

A word on this clone: Other DNA sequences in the sample encode the same CDR3. The J gene is TRBJ2-7, the V gene TRBV28; TRBD1 matches 8 bases. The V gene's germline CDR1 is MDHEN and CDR2 SYDVKM. This CDR3 comprises 14 residues. The trim removed 5 bases at V and 0 bases at J, leaving 3 bases unmatched. CDR3 region: CASSRTGSSYEQYF. CDR3 DNA sequence: TGTGCCAGCAGTCGGACAGGGAGCTCCTACGAGCAGTACTTC.

The chain couples TRBV29-1 to TRBJ2-7, with a possible D match to TRBD2 (8 bases). Per germline, CDR1 SQVTM and CDR2 ANQGSEA. This CDR3 contains 15 residues. Trimming took 4 bases from V and 3 from J, leaving 19 bases between them. The CDR3 here is CSVVTGAGGDYEQYF. CDR3 DNA sequence: TGCAGCGTTGTTACAGGGGCCGGGGGGGACTACGAGCAGTACTTC.

This clone was detected once. The gene calls are TRBV11-2 and TRBJ1-2, with D possibly being TRBD1 (6 bases). The CDR3 spans 14 residues. V lost 5 bases to trimming and J lost 3 bases, with 13 bases between them. Germline values: CDR1 SGHAT, CDR2 FQNNGV. CDR3 amino acids: CASSRGGEHYGYTF. Here the CDR3 DNA reads TGTGCCAGCAGCCGAGGGGGGGAGCACTATGGCTACACCTTC. The variable domain in full, with the rest retrieved from reference TRBV11-2 and TRBJ1-2, is EAGVAQSPRYKIIEKRQSVAFWCNPISGHATLYWYQQILGQGPKLLIQFQNNGVVDDSQLPKDRFSAERLKGVDSTLKIQPAKLEDSAVYLCASSRGGEHYGYTFGSGTRLTVV.

This sequence joins TRBV4-1 and TRBJ1-4; D is perhaps TRBD1 (5 bases). Per the germline V gene, CDR1 is MGHRA and CDR2 is YSYEKL. The CDR3 covers 11 residues. The germline V and J ends were trimmed by 6 bases and 10 bases, with 9 bases remaining between them. In DNA form, the CDR3 reads TGCGCCAGCAGGGAACAGGCAAAACTGTTTTTT. The encoded protein is CASREQAKLFF.

CDR3 sequence reads: CASSLDRQGQSEQYF. For the CDR3, the DNA is TGTGCCAGCAGCTTAGACCGACAGGGGCAAAGCGAGCAGTACTTC. J is TRBJ2-7 and V is TRBV7-8, with 8 bases identical to TRBD1. CDR1 is SGHVS and CDR2 is FQNEAQ in the germline V gene. CDR3 length: 15 amino acids. V was pared by 1 base and J by 6 bases, with 8 bases of the junction left unmatched.

This clone was observed a handful of times. The chain carries TRBV29-1 and TRBJ1-4; a possible D gene is TRBD1 (5 bases). V shed 7 bases and J shed 8 bases, with 17 bases lying between them. This CDR3 comprises 13 residues. Germline V gives CDR1 SQVTM, CDR2 ANQGSEA. The DNA of the CDR3 is TGCAGCGCCTGGACAAGGGATGAGGAAAAACTGTTTTTT. It is translated as CSAWTRDEEKLFF. Full variable domain (missing parts from reference TRBV29-1 and TRBJ1-4): SAVISQKPSRDICQRGTSLTIQCQVDSQVTMMFWYRQQPGQSLTLIATANQGSEATYESGFVIDKFPISRPNLTFSTLTVSNMSPEDSSIYLCSAWTRDEEKLFFGSGTQLSVL.

V usage is TRBV6-1 and J usage is TRBJ1-2; D possibly corresponds to TRBD1 (5 bases). Trimming cost V 5 bases and J 2 bases, with 15 bases left between them. Germline CDR1 reads MNHNS; CDR2 reads SASEGT. This CDR3 is 15 amino acids long. CDR3 loop: CASSPNPTANYGYTF. The CDR3 DNA reads TGTGCCAGCAGTCCAAACCCGACAGCCAACTATGGCTACACCTTC.

This clone has just one count. V is TRBV5-6 and J is TRBJ1-2; no reliable D call. In germline, CDR1 is SGHDT, CDR2 YYEEEE. V was trimmed by 2 bases and J by 6 bases, leaving 17 bases between them. This CDR3 has 15 residues. CDR3 coding DNA: TGTGCCAGCAGCTTACCTATCGTTGTTGGTGATGGCTACACCTTC. Protein product: CASSLPIVVGDGYTF.

The chain uses TRBV6-1 and TRBJ2-7; D tentatively reads TRBD1 or TRBD2 (5 bases each). The CDR3 spans 15 residues. The V gene lost 10 bases and the J gene lost 7 bases, with 26 bases spanning the gap. Germline V gene lookup returns CDR1 MNHNS and CDR2 SASEGT. The CDR3 nucleotides are TGTGCCACCAGGCCCTCTGACCGGGACCTTGGGGAGCAGTACTTC. Translated: CATRPSDRDLGEQYF.

The V and J genes are TRBV7-9 and TRBJ2-3; D possibly corresponds to TRBD2 (5 bases). From germline, CDR1 is SEHNR and CDR2 FQNEAQ (reference sequence). V lost 5 bases and J lost 2, with 20 bases in between. The CDR3 has 17 amino acids. The CDR3 loop is CASSLDLTSFPTDTQYF. The CDR3 DNA is TGTGCCAGCAGCCTGGACTTGACCTCTTTCCCCACAGATACGCAGTATTTT.

J is TRBJ1-4 and V is TRBV28; 7 bases map to TRBD1. The CDR3 has 18 amino acids. From germline, CDR1 is MDHEN and CDR2 SYDVKM. Losses at the gene ends were 3 bases for V and 0 bases for J; bases not matched to a gene: 10. CDR3 sequence reads: CASSLTGHSSATNEKLFF. The CDR3 DNA sequence: TGTGCCAGCAGTTTGACAGGGCATAGTTCTGCAACTAATGAAAAACTGTTTTTT.

The chain uses TRBV6-5 and TRBJ2-7, with D possibly TRBD2 on 5 matching bases. Germline V lookup: CDR1 MNHEY, CDR2 SVGAGI. The CDR3 has 16 amino acids. Trimming cost V 0 bases and J 5 bases, with 17 bases left between them. In DNA, the CDR3 is TGTGCCAGCAGTTACTCGATAGCGATGGGGATACACGAGCAGTACTTC. It encodes CASSYSIAMGIHEQYF.

V gene TRBV28 combines with J gene TRBJ1-2; no firm D call. The germline V gene encodes CDR1 MDHEN and CDR2 SYDVKM. With 3 bases removed from V and 5 bases from J, the gap between germline ends came to 13 bases. The length of the CDR3 is 14 residues. The CDR3 coding sequence is TGTGCCAGCAGTTTGGGCCCGTTAGAGTATGGCTACACCTTC. Translated, it gives CASSLGPLEYGYTF.

V usage is TRBV5-1 and J usage is TRBJ2-6; D ambiguous. The CDR3 covers 15 residues. Germline CDR1 SGHRS, CDR2 YFSETQ. Trimming removed 5 bases from V and 0 bases from J, with 9 bases in between. The CDR3 DNA is TGCGCCAGCAGGCCGCTCTTCTCTGGGGCCAACGTCCTGACTTTC. It encodes CASRPLFSGANVLTF.

The chain joins TRBV6-1 to TRBJ2-1; D gene ambiguous. CDR1 is MNHNS, CDR2 SASEGT, per germline. The CDR3 loop spans 14 amino acids. V was pared by 4 bases and J by 4 bases, with 11 bases between. CDR3 DNA: TGTGCCAGCAGTGGTTTGCCCGTATACAATGAGCAGTTCTTC. This codes for CASSGLPVYNEQFF.

The chain couples TRBV6-5 to TRBJ1-1; TRBD1 matches 7 bases. The CDR3 covers 15 residues. Losses at the gene ends were 6 bases for V and 1 base for J; bases not matched to a gene: 8. Germline V gives CDR1 MNHEY, CDR2 SVGAGI. The CDR3 protein is CASRNRQGANTEAFF. In DNA form, the CDR3 reads TGTGCCAGCAGGAACCGACAGGGAGCGAACACTGAAGCTTTCTTT.

CDR3 nucleotide sequence: TGTGCCAGCAGCTTAGGGGACAGGGCTTCGTATGGCTACACCTTC. Translating it yields CASSLGDRASYGYTF. The chain uses TRBV5-6 and TRBJ1-2; 9 nucleotides match TRBD1. The CDR3 length is 15 residues. V was pared by 2 bases and J by 5 bases, with 7 bases of the junction left unmatched. CDR1 is SGHDT and CDR2 is YYEEEE in the germline V gene.

This CDR3 reads CASKRTSGIESYNEQFF. DNA of the CDR3: TGTGCCAGTAAACGGACTAGCGGGATCGAAAGCTACAATGAGCAGTTCTTC. This sequence joins TRBV19 and TRBJ2-1, with TRBD2 identical over 12 bases. V lost 7 bases, J lost 3 bases, and 10 bases stayed unmatched. Germline V lookup: CDR1 LNHDA, CDR2 SQIVND (reference sequence). The CDR3 spans 17 residues.

The chain is built from TRBV5-4 and TRBJ2-7; D may correspond to TRBD1 or TRBD2 (5 bases each). Per germline, CDR1 SGHNT and CDR2 YYREEE (reference sequence). CDR3 length: 12 amino acids. V lost 4 bases, J lost 2 bases, and 7 bases lay in between. The CDR3 DNA reads as TGTGCCAGCAGCATGGGGGCCTACGAGCAGTACTTC. It specifies CASSMGAYEQYF.

This chain uses TRBV7-9 with TRBJ1-6, with D unclear. Germline-derived CDR1 and CDR2 are SEHNR and FQNEAQ (reference sequence). This CDR3 region has 14 residues. V lost 5 bases, J lost 7 bases, and 12 bases lay in between. The CDR3 DNA reads as TGTGCCAGCAGCCCCGGACTGAGAAATTCACCCCTCCACTTT. It yields the protein CASSPGLRNSPLHF.

V and J are TRBV18 and TRBJ2-4, with 10 bases lining up with TRBD1. Germline V gives CDR1 KGHSH, CDR2 LQKENI. The J segment lost 6 bases and the V segment lost 6 bases, leaving 8 bases of the junction unmatched. This CDR3 contains 15 residues. CDR3 nucleotides: TGTGCCAGCTCGTCACGGACAGGGGGTAGAAACATTCAGTACTTC. This encodes CASSSRTGGRNIQYF.